Below, 9 T cell receptor beta chains from the same sample are listed, as sequenced in a study of blood T cell repertoires in COVID-19. The assay was immunoSEQ multiplex PCR, and TCRdb's table has in-frame clones only and misses some. This table has hundreds of thousands of clones, 75% to 90% appearing once. Sequencing was performed on peripheral blood. Receptor source: a woman in her 70s with COVID-19, enrolled during active disease.

This chain joins TRBV7-2 and TRBJ1-2, with a weak D call TRBD1 (6 bases). Trimming removed 0 bases at V and 4 bases at J, with 15 bases between. The CDR3 totals 16 residues. Germline lookup yields CDR1 SGHTA and CDR2 FQGNSA. CDR3 sequence reads: CASSLARAGQSYGYTF. The CDR3 DNA sequence: TGTGCCAGCAGCTTAGCGAGAGCAGGACAGTCCTATGGCTACACCTTC. The whole variable domain, remainder taken from reference TRBV7-2 and TRBJ1-2, is GAGVSQSPSNKVTEKGKDVELRCDPISGHTALYWYRQSLGQGLEFLIYFQGNSAPDKSGLPSDRFSAERTGGSVSTLTIQRTQQEDSAVYLCASSLARAGQSYGYTFGSGTRLTVV.

V usage is TRBV5-1 and J usage is TRBJ1-4; tentatively, D is TRBD1 (6 bases). From germline, CDR1 is SGHRS and CDR2 YFSETQ. This CDR3 has 17 residues. V was cut by 0 bases and J by 12 bases, with 24 bases left in between. For the CDR3, the DNA is TGCGCCAGCAGCTTGGCCCCCCCTGGCAGGGAAAAGGGGGAACTGTTTTTT. Translated: CASSLAPPGREKGELFF.

This clone has a single count. The chain carries TRBV7-9 and TRBJ1-2, with 8 bases fitting TRBD1. The length of the CDR3 is 13 residues. The V and J ends lost 5 bases and 6 bases, in that order; junction bases with no gene match: 5. The germline V gene encodes CDR1 SEHNR and CDR2 FQNEAQ (reference sequence). CDR3 nucleotides: TGTGCCAGCAGCACCAGGGGGCTGGATGGCTACACCTTC. Encoded protein: CASSTRGLDGYTF.

In this sample, this clone turned up once. The chain carries TRBV24-1 and TRBJ2-5, with 13 bases that match TRBD2. The length of the CDR3 is 14 residues. After removal of 9 bases from V and 2 bases from J, the junction contained 2 bases not matched to a gene. Germline V gene lookup returns CDR1 KGHDR and CDR2 SFDVKD. CDR3 amino acids: CATGTSGIQETQYF. The CDR3 DNA reads as TGTGCCACCGGGACTAGCGGGATTCAAGAGACCCAGTACTTC.

The rearrangement links TRBV28 to TRBJ1-4; 7 bases agree with TRBD1. The CDR3 loop spans 13 amino acids. CDR1 and CDR2 (germline): MDHEN, SYDVKM. Germline trimming cut 8 bases from V and 7 bases from J; bases unmatched to any gene: 7. The chain's CDR3 is CASRGGGFEKLFF. For the CDR3, the DNA is TGTGCCAGCCGAGGGGGCGGTTTTGAAAAACTGTTTTTT.

The gene calls are TRBV23-1 and TRBJ2-7; 9 bases are a match to TRBD2. TRBV23-1 qualifies as an ORF whose function is uncertain. The CDR3 covers 17 residues. J lost 0 bases, V lost 3 bases, and 9 bases had no gene match. The CDR3, as DNA: TGCGCCAGCAGTCACCAACGACTAGCGGACTTCTCCTACGAGCAGTACTTC. Its translation is CASSHQRLADFSYEQYF.

V is TRBV6-5 and J is TRBJ2-5; no firm D call. V dropped 8 bases and J dropped 3 bases, with 16 bases sitting between them. The CDR3 covers 14 residues. The germline gives CDR1 MNHEY, CDR2 SVGAGI. This CDR3 reads CASRPSLGKETQYF. Written as DNA, the CDR3 is TGTGCCAGCCGACCTTCTCTAGGAAAAGAGACCCAGTACTTC.

V and J are TRBV9 and TRBJ1-2; D uncertain. The germline V and J ends were trimmed by 0 bases and 4 bases, with 13 bases remaining between them. The CDR3 contains 15 residues. Germline V gene data show CDR1 as SGDLS and CDR2 as YYNGEE. The CDR3 DNA sequence: TGTGCCAGCAGCGTAGCGATGGGCGCCGGCTATGGCTACACCTTC. As protein: CASSVAMGAGYGYTF. The whole variable domain, remainder taken from reference TRBV9 and TRBJ1-2, is DSGVTQTPKHLITATGQRVTLRCSPRSGDLSVYWYQQSLDQGLQFLIQYYNGEERAKGNILERFSAQQFPDLHSELNLSSLELGDSALYFCASSVAMGAGYGYTFGSGTRLTVV.

With respect to this clone: The same CDR3 arises from other DNA sequences in this sample as well. The rearrangement uses TRBV5-1 and TRBJ1-5; D uncertain. This CDR3 is built from 14 residues. Trimming took 0 bases from V and 3 from J, leaving 7 bases between them. Per the germline V gene, CDR1 is SGHRS and CDR2 is YFSETQ. The chain's CDR3 is CASSLGQNNQPQHF. CDR3 nucleotides: TGCGCCAGCAGCTTGGGCCAGAACAATCAGCCCCAGCATTTT.